These T cell receptor beta chains were read from a single sample in a study of blood T cell repertoires in COVID-19. Some clones are missing from TCRdb's copy, which holds only in-frame ones; the method was immunoSEQ multiplex PCR. The sample consists of roughly 180,000 clones, about 80% of them appearing once. The specimen was peripheral blood. Receptors originate from a woman aged 50 to 60 with active or convalescent COVID-19. CDR3s include the opening cysteine and the closing phenylalanine or tryptophan. The order of the fields is clone size, D gene, V gene, J gene, CDR3 DNA, CDR3 protein. D genes are given only for firm matches. For some rows the clone size is stated as once, few or many, or as a class when expanded; others skip it.

abundance: -; d_gene: TRBD1; v_gene: TRBV3-1/TRBV3-2; j_gene: TRBJ1-2; CDR3nt: TGTGCCAGCAGCCAAGAGCCAGGGGGGACTAACTATGGCTACACCTTC; CDR3aa: CASSQEPGGTNYGYTF
abundance: -; d_gene: -; v_gene: TRBV7-8; j_gene: TRBJ1-4; CDR3nt: TGTGCCAGCAGCTTACAATTAACTAATGAAAAACTGTTTTTT; CDR3aa: CASSLQLTNEKLFF
abundance: -; d_gene: -; v_gene: TRBV28; j_gene: TRBJ1-5; CDR3nt: TGTGCCAGCAACATTCACGGGGATTATAGCAATCAGCCCCAGCATTTT; CDR3aa: CASNIHGDYSNQPQHF
abundance: -; d_gene: TRBD1; v_gene: TRBV5-6; j_gene: TRBJ1-1; CDR3nt: TGTGCCAGCAGCCCCGGGACAGGGTATGACACTGAAGCTTTCTTT; CDR3aa: CASSPGTGYDTEAFF
abundance: -; d_gene: TRBD1; v_gene: TRBV7-8; j_gene: TRBJ2-7; CDR3nt: TGTGCCAGCAGCGTCGGGACAGGGGGTTCCTACGAGCAGTACTTC; CDR3aa: CASSVGTGGSYEQYF
abundance: once; d_gene: -; v_gene: TRBV5-5; j_gene: TRBJ2-7; CDR3nt: TGTGCCAGCAGCGGATGGGGCCCCAGGGAGCAGTACTTC; CDR3aa: CASSGWGPREQYF
abundance: -; d_gene: -; v_gene: TRBV28; j_gene: TRBJ1-4; CDR3nt: TGTGCCAGCAGTTTTGGCGGGCGGGGGCTGGGTGGGGAAAAACTGTTTTTT; CDR3aa: CASSFGGRGLGGEKLFF
abundance: -; d_gene: -; v_gene: TRBV5-5; j_gene: TRBJ1-3; CDR3nt: TGTGCCAGCAGCCGGGGGGGCTATAGCTCTGGAAACACCATATATTTT; CDR3aa: CASSRGGYSSGNTIYF
abundance: -; d_gene: TRBD1; v_gene: TRBV19; j_gene: TRBJ1-4; CDR3nt: TGTGCCAGTAGTATAGGGACAGGGAATCCAACTAATGAAAAACTGTTTTTT; CDR3aa: CASSIGTGNPTNEKLFF
abundance: -; d_gene: -; v_gene: TRBV6-5; j_gene: TRBJ1-1; CDR3nt: TGTGCCAGCCAAACACAGGCGCGGTTGAACACTGAAGCTTTCTTT; CDR3aa: CASQTQARLNTEAFF
abundance: -; d_gene: -; v_gene: TRBV7-2; j_gene: TRBJ2-1; CDR3nt: TGTGCCAGCAGCTTAATGACCTCATGGGCAGATGAGCAGTTCTTC; CDR3aa: CASSLMTSWADEQFF
abundance: once; d_gene: TRBD2; v_gene: TRBV19; j_gene: TRBJ2-1; CDR3nt: TGTGCCAGTAGAGGACTAGCGGATTGGAATGAGCAGTTCTTC; CDR3aa: CASRGLADWNEQFF
abundance: -; d_gene: -; v_gene: TRBV7-9; j_gene: TRBJ2-3; CDR3nt: TGTGCCAGCAGCTTAGATGGCGGCGGGGCCGCAGATACGCAGTATTTT; CDR3aa: CASSLDGGGAADTQYF
abundance: -; d_gene: TRBD1; v_gene: TRBV4-1; j_gene: TRBJ1-1; CDR3nt: TGCGCCAGCAGCCAAGACGCGGCAGGGGGCACTGAAGCTTTCTTT; CDR3aa: CASSQDAAGGTEAFF
abundance: -; d_gene: TRBD1; v_gene: TRBV2; j_gene: TRBJ1-2; CDR3nt: TGTGCCAGCAAAAGGGAGGGACAGGGGACTCATGGCTACACCTTC; CDR3aa: CASKREGQGTHGYTF
abundance: -; d_gene: TRBD1; v_gene: TRBV7-9; j_gene: TRBJ1-2; CDR3nt: TGTGCCAGCAGCTCCGAGGGGACAGGAACCCGTTATGGCTACACCTTC; CDR3aa: CASSSEGTGTRYGYTF
abundance: -; d_gene: TRBD1; v_gene: TRBV19; j_gene: TRBJ1-5; CDR3nt: TGTGCCAGTAGTATTTCCCCTAGACAGGGGCTTAATCAGCCCCAGCATTTT; CDR3aa: CASSISPRQGLNQPQHF
abundance: -; d_gene: TRBD1; v_gene: TRBV7-2; j_gene: TRBJ2-7; CDR3nt: TGTGCCAGCAGCAAGGATGGACAGGGGGGAACGTACGAGCAGTACTTC; CDR3aa: CASSKDGQGGTYEQYF
abundance: -; d_gene: TRBD1; v_gene: TRBV7-2; j_gene: TRBJ1-5; CDR3nt: TGTGCCAGCAGCCTGAGACAGGGGGCGGATCAGCCCCAGCATTTT; CDR3aa: CASSLRQGADQPQHF
abundance: -; d_gene: -; v_gene: TRBV4-3; j_gene: TRBJ1-6; CDR3nt: TGCGCCAGCAGCCAGAATTCCGGGATCTATAATTCACCCCTCCACTTT; CDR3aa: CASSQNSGIYNSPLHF
abundance: -; d_gene: TRBD1; v_gene: TRBV2; j_gene: TRBJ1-2; CDR3nt: TGTGCCAGCAGTCCCGGACAGGACTATGGCTACACCTTC; CDR3aa: CASSPGQDYGYTF
abundance: -; d_gene: -; v_gene: TRBV7-2; j_gene: TRBJ1-1; CDR3nt: TGTGCCAGCAGCTTCCCAGGGTTCACTGAAGCTTTCTTT; CDR3aa: CASSFPGFTEAFF
abundance: -; d_gene: -; v_gene: TRBV2; j_gene: TRBJ2-7; CDR3nt: TGTGCCAGCAGGTTTTACTACGAGCAGTACTTC; CDR3aa: CASRFYYEQYF
abundance: -; d_gene: TRBD1; v_gene: TRBV7-9; j_gene: TRBJ1-2; CDR3nt: TGTGCCAGCAGTTTGGACAGGGCCTATGGCTACACCTTC; CDR3aa: CASSLDRAYGYTF
abundance: -; d_gene: -; v_gene: TRBV6-5; j_gene: TRBJ1-2; CDR3nt: TGTGCCAGCAGCCTCCAAGGCTGGGGCGGCTACACCTTC; CDR3aa: CASSLQGWGGYTF
abundance: -; d_gene: -; v_gene: TRBV6-2/TRBV6-3; j_gene: TRBJ2-7; CDR3nt: TGTGCCAGCAGTTTTACCTACGAGCAGTACTTC; CDR3aa: CASSFTYEQYF